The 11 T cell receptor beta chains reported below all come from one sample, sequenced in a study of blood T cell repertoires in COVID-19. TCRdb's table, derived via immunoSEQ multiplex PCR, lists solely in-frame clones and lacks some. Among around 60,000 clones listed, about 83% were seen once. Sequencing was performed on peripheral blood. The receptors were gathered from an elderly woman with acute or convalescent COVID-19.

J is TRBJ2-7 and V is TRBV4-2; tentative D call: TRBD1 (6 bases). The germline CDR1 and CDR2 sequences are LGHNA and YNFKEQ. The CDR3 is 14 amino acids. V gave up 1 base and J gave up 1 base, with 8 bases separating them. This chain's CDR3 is CASSQADRSYEQYF. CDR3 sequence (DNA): TGTGCCAGCAGCCAAGCGGACAGATCCTACGAGCAGTACTTC.

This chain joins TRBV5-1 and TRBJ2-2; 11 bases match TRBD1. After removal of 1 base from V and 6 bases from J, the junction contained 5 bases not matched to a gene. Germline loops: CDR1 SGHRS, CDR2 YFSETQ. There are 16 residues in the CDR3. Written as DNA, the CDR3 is TGCGCCAGCAGCTTGTCCGGGACAGGGGGACCCGGGGAGCTGTTTTTT. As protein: CASSLSGTGGPGELFF.

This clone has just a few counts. The CDR3 loop is CASSIGTGRGYTF. CDR3 bases: TGTGCCAGTAGTATCGGGACAGGGCGCGGCTACACCTTC. The chain recombines TRBV19 with TRBJ1-2, with 9 bases that match TRBD1. Germline V gene data show CDR1 as LNHDA and CDR2 as SQIVND (reference sequence). CDR3 length equals 13 residues. The V and J ends lost 3 bases and 8 bases, in that order; junction bases with no gene match: 4.

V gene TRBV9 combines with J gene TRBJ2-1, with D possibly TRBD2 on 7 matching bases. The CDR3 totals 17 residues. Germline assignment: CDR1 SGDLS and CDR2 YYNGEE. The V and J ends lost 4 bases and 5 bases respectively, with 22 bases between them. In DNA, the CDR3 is TGTGCCAGCAGCTCCCGGGGTTCGGGGGGCGGGCACAATGAGCAGTTCTTC. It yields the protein CASSSRGSGGGHNEQFF.

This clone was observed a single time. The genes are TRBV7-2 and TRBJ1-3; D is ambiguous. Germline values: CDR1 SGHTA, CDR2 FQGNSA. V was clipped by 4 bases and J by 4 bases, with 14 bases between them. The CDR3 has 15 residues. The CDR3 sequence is CASSSGLGGGNTIYF. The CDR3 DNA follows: TGTGCCAGCAGCTCGGGGTTAGGAGGAGGAAACACCATATATTTT.

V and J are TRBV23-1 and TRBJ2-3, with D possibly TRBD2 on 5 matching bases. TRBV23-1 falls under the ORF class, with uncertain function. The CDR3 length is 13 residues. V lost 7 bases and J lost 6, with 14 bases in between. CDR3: CASMVLATDTQYF. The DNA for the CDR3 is TGCGCCAGCATGGTCCTAGCAACCGATACGCAGTATTTT.

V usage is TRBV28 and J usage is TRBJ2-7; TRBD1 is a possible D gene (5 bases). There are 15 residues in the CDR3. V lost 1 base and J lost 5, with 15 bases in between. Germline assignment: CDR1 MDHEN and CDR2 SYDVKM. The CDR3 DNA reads TGTGCCAGCAGTTTATTACAGGTGATAATCCACGAGCAGTACTTC. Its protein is CASSLLQVIIHEQYF.

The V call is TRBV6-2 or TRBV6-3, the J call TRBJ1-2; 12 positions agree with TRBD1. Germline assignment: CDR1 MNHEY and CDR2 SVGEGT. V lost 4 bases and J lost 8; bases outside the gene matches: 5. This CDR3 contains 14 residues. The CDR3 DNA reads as TGTGCCAGCAGTTCGGGACAGGGGGCAGAGGGCTACACCTTC. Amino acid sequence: CASSSGQGAEGYTF.

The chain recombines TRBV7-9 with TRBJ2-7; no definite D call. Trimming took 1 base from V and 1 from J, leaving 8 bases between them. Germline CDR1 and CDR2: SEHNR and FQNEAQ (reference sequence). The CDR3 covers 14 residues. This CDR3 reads CASSLEEASYEQYF. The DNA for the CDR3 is TGTGCCAGCAGCTTAGAAGAGGCTTCCTACGAGCAGTACTTC.

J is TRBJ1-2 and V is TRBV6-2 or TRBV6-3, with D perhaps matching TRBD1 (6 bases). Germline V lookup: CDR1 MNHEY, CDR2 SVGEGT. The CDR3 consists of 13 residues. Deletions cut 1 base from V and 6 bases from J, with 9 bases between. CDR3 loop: CASSYWTVDGYTF. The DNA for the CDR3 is TGTGCCAGCAGTTACTGGACAGTGGATGGCTACACCTTC.

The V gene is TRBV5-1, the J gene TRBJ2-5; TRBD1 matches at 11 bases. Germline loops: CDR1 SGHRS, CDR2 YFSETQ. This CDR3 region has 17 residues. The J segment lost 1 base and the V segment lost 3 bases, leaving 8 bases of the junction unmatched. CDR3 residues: CASSWGTGTGGQETQYF. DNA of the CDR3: TGCGCCAGCAGCTGGGGGACAGGGACAGGGGGCCAAGAGACCCAGTACTTC.